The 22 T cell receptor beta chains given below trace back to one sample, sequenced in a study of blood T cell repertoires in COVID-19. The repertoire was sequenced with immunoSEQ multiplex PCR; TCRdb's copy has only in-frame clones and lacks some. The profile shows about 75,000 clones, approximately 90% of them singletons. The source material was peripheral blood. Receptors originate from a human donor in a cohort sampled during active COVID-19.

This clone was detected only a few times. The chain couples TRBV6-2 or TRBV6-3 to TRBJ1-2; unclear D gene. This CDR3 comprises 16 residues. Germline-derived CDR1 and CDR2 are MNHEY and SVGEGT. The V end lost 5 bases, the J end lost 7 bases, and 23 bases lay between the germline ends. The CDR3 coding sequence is TGTGCCAGCAGTCGTAATCCGGGGAACCAAGGGAGTGGCTACACCTTC. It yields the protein CASSRNPGNQGSGYTF.

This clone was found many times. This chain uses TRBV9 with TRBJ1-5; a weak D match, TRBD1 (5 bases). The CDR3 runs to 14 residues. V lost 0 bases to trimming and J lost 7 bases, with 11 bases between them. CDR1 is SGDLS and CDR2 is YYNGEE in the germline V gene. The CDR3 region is CASSVDGAGQPQHF. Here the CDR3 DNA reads TGTGCCAGCAGCGTAGATGGGGCCGGACAGCCCCAGCATTTT.

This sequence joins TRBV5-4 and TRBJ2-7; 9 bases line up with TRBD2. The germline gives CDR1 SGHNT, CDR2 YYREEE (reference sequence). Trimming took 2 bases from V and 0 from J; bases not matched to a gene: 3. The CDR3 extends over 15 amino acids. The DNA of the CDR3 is TGTGCCAGCAGCTTCGGCGGGGGGGCCTCCTACGAGCAGTACTTC. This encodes CASSFGGGASYEQYF.

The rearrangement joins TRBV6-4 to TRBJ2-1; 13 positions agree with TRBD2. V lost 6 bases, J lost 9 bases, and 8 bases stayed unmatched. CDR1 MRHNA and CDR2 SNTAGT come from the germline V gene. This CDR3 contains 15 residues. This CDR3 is CASSLLAGGRSEQFF. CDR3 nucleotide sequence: TGTGCCAGCAGCCTACTAGCGGGAGGGAGGAGTGAGCAGTTCTTC.

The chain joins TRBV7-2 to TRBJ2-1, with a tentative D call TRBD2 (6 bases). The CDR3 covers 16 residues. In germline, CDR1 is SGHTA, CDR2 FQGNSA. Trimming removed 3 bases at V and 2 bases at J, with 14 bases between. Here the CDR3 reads CASSFFRGVPYNEQFF. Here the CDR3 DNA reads TGTGCCAGCAGCTTCTTCCGCGGGGTACCCTACAATGAGCAGTTCTTC.

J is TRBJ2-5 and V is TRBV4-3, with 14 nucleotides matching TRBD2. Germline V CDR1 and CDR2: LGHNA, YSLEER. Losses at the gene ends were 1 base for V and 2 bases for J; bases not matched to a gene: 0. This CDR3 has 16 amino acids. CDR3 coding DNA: TGCGCCAGCAGCCAAGGACTAGCGGGGGGGCAAGAGACCCAGTACTTC. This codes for CASSQGLAGGQETQYF.

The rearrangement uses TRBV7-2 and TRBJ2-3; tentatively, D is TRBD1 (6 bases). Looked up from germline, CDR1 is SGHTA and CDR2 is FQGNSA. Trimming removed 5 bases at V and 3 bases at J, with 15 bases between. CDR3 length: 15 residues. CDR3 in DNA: TGTGCCAGCAGCGCCGAGCGAGGGGGTACAGATACGCAGTATTTT. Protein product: CASSAERGGTDTQYF. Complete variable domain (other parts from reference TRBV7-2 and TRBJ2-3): GAGVSQSPSNKVTEKGKDVELRCDPISGHTALYWYRQSLGQGLEFLIYFQGNSAPDKSGLPSDRFSAERTGGSVSTLTIQRTQQEDSAVYLCASSAERGGTDTQYFGPGTRLTVL.

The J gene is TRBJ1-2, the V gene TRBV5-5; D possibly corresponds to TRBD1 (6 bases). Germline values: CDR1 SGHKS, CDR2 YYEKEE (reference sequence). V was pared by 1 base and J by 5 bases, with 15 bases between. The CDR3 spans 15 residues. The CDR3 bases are TGTGCCAGCAGCTTGTCGTTGGACAGATCTTATGGCTACACCTTC. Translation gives CASSLSLDRSYGYTF.

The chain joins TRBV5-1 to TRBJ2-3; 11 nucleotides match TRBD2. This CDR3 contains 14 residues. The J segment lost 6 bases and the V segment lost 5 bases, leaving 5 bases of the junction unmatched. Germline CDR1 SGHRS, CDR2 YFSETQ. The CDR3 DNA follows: TGCGCCAGCAGTCAGACTAGCGGGGAGGATACGCAGTATTTT. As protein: CASSQTSGEDTQYF.

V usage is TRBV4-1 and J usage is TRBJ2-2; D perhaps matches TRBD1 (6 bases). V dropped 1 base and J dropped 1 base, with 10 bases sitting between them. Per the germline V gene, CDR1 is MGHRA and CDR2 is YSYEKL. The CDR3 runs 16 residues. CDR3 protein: CASSQAKTGNTGELFF. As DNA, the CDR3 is TGCGCCAGCAGCCAAGCGAAGACAGGGAACACCGGGGAGCTGTTTTTT.

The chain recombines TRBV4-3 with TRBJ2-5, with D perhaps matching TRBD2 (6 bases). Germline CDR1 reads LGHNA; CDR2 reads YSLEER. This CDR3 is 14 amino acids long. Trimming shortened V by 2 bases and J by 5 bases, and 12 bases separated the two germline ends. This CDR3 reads CASSQRGAGETQYF. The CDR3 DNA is TGCGCCAGCAGCCAACGAGGGGCGGGGGAGACCCAGTACTTC.

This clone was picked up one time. As DNA, the CDR3 is TGTGCCAGCAGCGTAGAAACGGTACGCCGAGAGACCCAGTACTTC. Amino acid sequence: CASSVETVRRETQYF. The chain employs TRBV9 and TRBJ2-5; D is unresolved. The CDR3 contains 15 residues. Germline V gene data show CDR1 as SGDLS and CDR2 as YYNGEE. Trimming stripped 0 bases from V and 4 bases from J, with 13 bases between.

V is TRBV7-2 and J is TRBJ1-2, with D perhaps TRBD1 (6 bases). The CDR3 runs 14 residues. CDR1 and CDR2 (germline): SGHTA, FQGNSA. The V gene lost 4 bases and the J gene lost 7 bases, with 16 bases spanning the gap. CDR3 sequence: CASSSRERGAGYTF. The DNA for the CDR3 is TGTGCCAGCAGCTCCCGTGAGCGGGGGGCTGGCTACACCTTC.

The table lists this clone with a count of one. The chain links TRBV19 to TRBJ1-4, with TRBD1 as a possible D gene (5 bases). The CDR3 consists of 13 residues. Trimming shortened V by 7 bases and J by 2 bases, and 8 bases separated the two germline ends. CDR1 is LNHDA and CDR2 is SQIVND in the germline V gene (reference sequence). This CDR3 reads CASKRQTNEKLFF. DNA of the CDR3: TGTGCCAGTAAGCGACAGACTAATGAAAAACTGTTTTTT.

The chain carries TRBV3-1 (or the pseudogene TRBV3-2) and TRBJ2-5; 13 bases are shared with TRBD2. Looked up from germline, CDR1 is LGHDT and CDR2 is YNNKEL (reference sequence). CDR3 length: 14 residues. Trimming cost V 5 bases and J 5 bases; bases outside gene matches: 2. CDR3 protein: CASSETSGRETQYF. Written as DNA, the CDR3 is TGTGCCAGCAGCGAGACTAGCGGGAGGGAGACCCAGTACTTC.

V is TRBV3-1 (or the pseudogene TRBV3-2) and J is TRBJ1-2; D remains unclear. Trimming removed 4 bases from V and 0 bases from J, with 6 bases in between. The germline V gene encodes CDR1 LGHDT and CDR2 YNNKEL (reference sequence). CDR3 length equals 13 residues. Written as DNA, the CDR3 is TGTGCCAGCAGCCTCCAATCTAACTATGGCTACACCTTC. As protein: CASSLQSNYGYTF.

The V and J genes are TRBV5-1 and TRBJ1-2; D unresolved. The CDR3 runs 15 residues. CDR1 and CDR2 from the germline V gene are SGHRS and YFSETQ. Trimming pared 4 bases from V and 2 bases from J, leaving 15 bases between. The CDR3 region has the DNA TGCGCCAGCAGCGTATCAGAGACAAAGAACTATGGCTACACCTTC. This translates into CASSVSETKNYGYTF. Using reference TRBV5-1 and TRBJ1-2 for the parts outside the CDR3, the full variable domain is KAGVTQTPRYLIKTRGQQVTLSCSPISGHRSVSWYQQTPGQGLQFLFEYFSETQRNKGNFPGRFSGRQFSNSRSEMNVSTLELGDSALYLCASSVSETKNYGYTFGSGTRLTVV.

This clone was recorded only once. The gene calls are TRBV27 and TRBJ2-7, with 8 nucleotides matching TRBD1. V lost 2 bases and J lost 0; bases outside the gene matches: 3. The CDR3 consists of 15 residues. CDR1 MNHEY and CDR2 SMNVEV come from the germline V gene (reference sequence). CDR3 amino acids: CASSLGTGVSYEQYF. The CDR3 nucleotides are TGTGCCAGCAGTTTAGGGACAGGTGTCTCCTACGAGCAGTACTTC.

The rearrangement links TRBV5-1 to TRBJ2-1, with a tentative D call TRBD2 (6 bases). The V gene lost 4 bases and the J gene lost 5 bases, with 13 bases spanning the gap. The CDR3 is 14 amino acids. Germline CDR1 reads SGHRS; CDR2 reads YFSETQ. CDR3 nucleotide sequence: TGCGCCAGCAGCCCGGAGTGGGGGGACAATGAGCAGTTCTTC. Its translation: CASSPEWGDNEQFF.

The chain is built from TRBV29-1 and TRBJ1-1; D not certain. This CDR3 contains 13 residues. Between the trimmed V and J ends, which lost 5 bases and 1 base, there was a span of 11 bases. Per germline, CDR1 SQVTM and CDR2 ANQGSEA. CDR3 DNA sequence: TGCAGCGTTTTTCTGAGTTCGAACACTGAAGCTTTCTTT. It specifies CSVFLSSNTEAFF.

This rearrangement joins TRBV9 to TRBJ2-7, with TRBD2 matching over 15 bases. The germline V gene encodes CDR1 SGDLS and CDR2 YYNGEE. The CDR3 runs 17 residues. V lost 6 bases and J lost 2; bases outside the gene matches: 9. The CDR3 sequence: CASNLGLAGGSPYEQYF. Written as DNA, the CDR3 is TGTGCCAGCAACTTGGGACTAGCGGGAGGATCCCCCTACGAGCAGTACTTC.

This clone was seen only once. CDR3 sequence (DNA): TGTGCCAGCACCAATAAAGGTCAGGTTCTCACGTTCCGTGGAAACACCATATATTTT. This translates into CASTNKGQVLTFRGNTIYF. V and J are TRBV2 and TRBJ1-3; D not resolved. Trimming removed 7 bases from V and 3 bases from J, with 28 bases in between. Germline values: CDR1 SNHLY, CDR2 FYNNEI. The CDR3 is 19 residues long. Supplemented by reference TRBV2 and TRBJ1-3, the full variable domain reads EPEVTQTPSHQVTQMGQEVILRCVPISNHLYFYWYRQILGQKVEFLVSFYNNEISEKSEIFDDQFSVERPDGSNFTLKIRSTKLEDSAMYFCASTNKGQVLTFRGNTIYFGEGSWLTVV.